The sequence of this T cell receptor beta chain was determined in a study of T cell repertoires in cytomegalovirus infection (dated 2019 in TCRdb). Context from the whole study: The HLA type of each donor mattered for the analysis, because public TCR beta signatures pointed to carriage of CMV infection along with the matching HLA type. Study-wide conclusions, independent of this receptor: The ex vivo response was dominated by HLA-C-restricted CMV-specific TCR beta clonotypes, which also provided the single most frequent clonotype in two of eight donors. Cumulative frequency of public TCR beta family members discriminated carriers of CMV infection plus the relevant HLA type in this cohort and an independent roughly 340-donor cohort.

This clonotype was seen a handful of times. Its antigen specificity is not known. It has no much larger one-base neighbor in the sample; base qualities were not kept. These reads were obtained on an Illumina HiSeq 1500. The raw public reads went through TCRdb reprocessing: fastp at Q25, MiXCR clone calling, in-frame beta chains kept. Rows with one shared CDR3 protein collapse into an entry with the most common genes and DNA. The sample records more than 350,000 distinct CDR3 sequences, roughly 31% of which are singletons. The leading ten clones occupy approximately 13% of the sample. CDR1 and CDR2 are read off the germline V gene as SGHDT and YYEEEE. The V end loses 2 bases and the J end loses 10 bases, and a stretch of 16 bases separates them. Including cysteine and phenylalanine, the CDR3 has 15 amino acids. Only the CDR3 DNA stays, 45 bases, in frame from base 1.

Recombination joined TRBV5-6 with TRBJ1-6; no D gene call is confident. The TCR originated in a human donor in good health (CMV status not recorded). Some clones in this sample may be carry-over from other donors' samples. The material sequenced was PBMCs. The base sequence is TGTGCCAGCAGCTTTGCGGACCGTACCCTGTCACCCCTCCACTTT. It translates to CASSFADRTLSPLHF.